Sequencing of this T cell receptor beta chain was carried out in a study of blood T cell repertoires in COVID-19. Across the whole study: PBMCs, B-cell-depleted T cells, or T cells were the source of the cDNA or gDNA that made up the material.

There are a few counts of this clone. The protocol was immunoSEQ multiplex PCR, while the TCRdb copy is restricted to in-frame clones and leaves out a portion. Seen here are roughly 120,000 clones, over 75% observed once, and the top ten hold about 1.9%. Sequencing was done on a sample of peripheral blood. The TCR originated in a human donor with active COVID-19. The donor label of this sample is uncertain.

The CDR3 DNA reads as TGTGCCAGCTCAGAAACGACAGGGTTAGACACTGAAGCTTTCTTT. It encodes CASSETTGLDTEAFF. The chain employs TRBV18 and TRBJ1-1; 7 bases agree with TRBD1. This CDR3 comprises 15 residues. After removal of 5 bases from V and 3 bases from J, the junction contained 9 bases not matched to a gene. Germline CDR1 and CDR2: KGHSH and LQKENI.